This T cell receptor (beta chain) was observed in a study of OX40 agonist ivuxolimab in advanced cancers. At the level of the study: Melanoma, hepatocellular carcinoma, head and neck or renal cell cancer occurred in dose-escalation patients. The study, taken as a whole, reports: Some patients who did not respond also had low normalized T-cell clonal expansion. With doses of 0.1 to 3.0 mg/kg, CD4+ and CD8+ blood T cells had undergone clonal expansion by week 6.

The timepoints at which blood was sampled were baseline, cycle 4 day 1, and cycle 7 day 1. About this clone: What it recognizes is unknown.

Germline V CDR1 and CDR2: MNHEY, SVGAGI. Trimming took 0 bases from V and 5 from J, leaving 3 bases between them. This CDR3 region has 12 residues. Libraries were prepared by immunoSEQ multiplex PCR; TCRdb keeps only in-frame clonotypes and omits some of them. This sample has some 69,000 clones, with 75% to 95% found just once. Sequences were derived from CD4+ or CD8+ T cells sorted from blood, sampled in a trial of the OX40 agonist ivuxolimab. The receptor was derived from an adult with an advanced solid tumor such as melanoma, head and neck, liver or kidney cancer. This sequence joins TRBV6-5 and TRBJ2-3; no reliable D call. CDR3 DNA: TGTGCCAGCAGTTACTCCATAGATACGCAGTATTTT. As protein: CASSYSIDTQYF.